This entry is about one TCR beta chain. Antigen unknown. These data originate in a study of resident and recirculating memory T cells in vitiligo. Study-level results: Sequences differed between biopsy sites and patients, suggesting private specificity.

The CDR3 extends over 13 amino acids. Trimming removed 3 bases at V and 6 bases at J, with 10 bases between. Germline V gene data show CDR1 as SGDLS and CDR2 as YYNGEE. Assay: immunoSEQ multiplex PCR; the TCRdb copy retains only in-frame clones and omits some. This sample yields 75,000 to 95,000 clones, of which about 91% are seen a single time; 5% belongs to the top ten. This TCR came from a male donor with vitiligo. The V and J genes are TRBV9 and TRBJ2-1; possible D gene TRBD2, 6 bases. The sample consisted of blood. The CDR3 DNA is TGTGCCAGCAGCGCCGGGACTCCCAATGAGCAGTTCTTC. The encoded protein is CASSAGTPNEQFF. The variable domain in full, with the rest retrieved from reference TRBV9 and TRBJ2-1, is DSGVTQTPKHLITATGQRVTLRCSPRSGDLSVYWYQQSLDQGLQFLIQYYNGEERAKGNILERFSAQQFPDLHSELNLSSLELGDSALYFCASSAGTPNEQFFGPGTRLTVL.